What follows is one T cell receptor beta chain and its context. A quantity of about 0.45 to 1 ug RNA underwent reverse transcription using random hexamers. Across 54 Vbeta and 13 Jbeta, immunoSEQ multiplex PCR amplified TCR beta CDR3. TCRdb redid the calling of the immunoSEQ multiplex PCR reads with MiXCR, one entry per CDR3 protein. The table records around 200,000 distinct CDR3 sequences, 95% of them present only once. The data are from a study of CD8 T cells in Susac syndrome. Germline lookup yields CDR1 SQVTM and CDR2 ANQGSEA. V gave up 3 bases and J gave up 6 bases; unmatched junction bases: 5. The CDR3 has 13 amino acids.

The sequencing sample was made of CD4+ T cells from PBMCs. This chain joins TRBV29-1 and TRBJ2-5; TRBD2 aligns across 9 bases. The sequence came from a human donor in good health. This CDR3 is CSVDGGGAKTQYF. The CDR3 bases are TGCAGCGTTGATGGCGGGGGGGCAAAGACCCAGTACTTC.